This T cell receptor beta chain was captured in a study of vaccination and CD4 T cells after COVID-19. Treatment given: roughly nine-day PBMC culture with coronavirus spike peptide pools or control peptides (ViraFEST assay). The medium had half its volume replaced with fresh IL-2 medium on days 3 and 7. On this clonotype: Its target is not known.

General observations from the study: The study found that a median around 86% of reactive clones in convalescent patients appeared only post-vaccination.

Losses at the gene ends were 3 bases for V and 0 bases for J; bases not matched to a gene: 5. CDR3 length: 15 amino acids. Germline CDR1 reads LNHDA; CDR2 reads SQIVND (reference sequence). Oncomine TCR Beta short-read sequencing was applied to DNA from cultured CD4+ T cells. Cultured CD4+ T cells yielded the extracted genomic DNA. TCRdb re-derived calls from the PCR reads in MiXCR, one entry per CDR3 protein. Here the sample spans around 21,000 distinct CDR3 sequences, approximately 50% being singletons. The receptor was isolated from a human donor who had recovered from COVID-19. This rearrangement joins TRBV19 to TRBJ2-7; 7 bases fit TRBD1. Sequencing used CD4+ T cells from blood, cultured in vitro. The CDR3 coding sequence is TGTGCCAGTAGTATCCGACAGGGAACCTCCTACGAGCAGTACTTC. Translated: CASSIRQGTSYEQYF.